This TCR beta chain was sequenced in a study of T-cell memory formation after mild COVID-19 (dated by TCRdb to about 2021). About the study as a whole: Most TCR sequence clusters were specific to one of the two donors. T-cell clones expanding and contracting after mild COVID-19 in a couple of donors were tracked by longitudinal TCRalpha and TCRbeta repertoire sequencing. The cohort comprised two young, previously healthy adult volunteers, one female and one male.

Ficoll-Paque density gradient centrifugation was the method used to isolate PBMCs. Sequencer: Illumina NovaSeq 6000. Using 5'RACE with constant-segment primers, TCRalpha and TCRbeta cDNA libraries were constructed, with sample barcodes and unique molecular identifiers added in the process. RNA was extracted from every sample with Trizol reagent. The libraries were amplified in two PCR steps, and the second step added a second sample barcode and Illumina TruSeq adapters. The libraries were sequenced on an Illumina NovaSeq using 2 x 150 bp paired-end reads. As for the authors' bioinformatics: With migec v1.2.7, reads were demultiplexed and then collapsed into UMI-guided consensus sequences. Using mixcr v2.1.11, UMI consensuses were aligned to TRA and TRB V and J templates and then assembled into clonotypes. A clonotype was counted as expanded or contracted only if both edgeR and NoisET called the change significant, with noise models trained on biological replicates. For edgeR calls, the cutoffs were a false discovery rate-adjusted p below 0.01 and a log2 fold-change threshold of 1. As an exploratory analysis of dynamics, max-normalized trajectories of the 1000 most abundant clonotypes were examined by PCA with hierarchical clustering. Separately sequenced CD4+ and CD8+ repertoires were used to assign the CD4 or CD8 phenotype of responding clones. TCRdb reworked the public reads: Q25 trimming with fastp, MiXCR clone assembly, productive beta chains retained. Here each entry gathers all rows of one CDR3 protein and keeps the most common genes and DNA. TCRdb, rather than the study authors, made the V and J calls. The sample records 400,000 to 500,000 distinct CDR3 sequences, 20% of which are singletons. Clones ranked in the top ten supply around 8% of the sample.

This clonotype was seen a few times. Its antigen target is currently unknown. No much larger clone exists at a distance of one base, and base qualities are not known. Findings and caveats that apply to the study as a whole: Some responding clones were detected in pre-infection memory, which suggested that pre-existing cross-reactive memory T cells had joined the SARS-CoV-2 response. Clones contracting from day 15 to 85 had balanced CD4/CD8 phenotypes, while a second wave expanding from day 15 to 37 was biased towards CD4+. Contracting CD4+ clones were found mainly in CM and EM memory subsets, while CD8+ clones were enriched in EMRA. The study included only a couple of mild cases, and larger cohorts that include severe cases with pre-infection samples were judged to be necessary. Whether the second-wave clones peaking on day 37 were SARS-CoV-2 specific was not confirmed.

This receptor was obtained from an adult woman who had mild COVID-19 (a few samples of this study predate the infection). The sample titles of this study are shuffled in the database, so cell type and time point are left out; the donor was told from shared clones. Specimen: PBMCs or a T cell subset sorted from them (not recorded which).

The DNA sequence is TGTGCCAGCTCACCGCAGACAGATACGCAGTATTTT. It translates as CASSPQTDTQYF. This chain is built from TRBV18 and TRBJ2-3, with no confident D gene call. Deletion took 3 bases off V and 3 bases off J, with a span of 4 bases between the germline ends. Based on the germline V gene, the CDR1 and CDR2 sequences are KGHSH and LQKENI. There are 12 amino acids in the CDR3, from cysteine to phenylalanine inclusive. The entry retains the CDR3 DNA only, 36 bases that are in frame from base 1. Extended through the reference TRBV18 and TRBJ2-3 proteins, this CDR3 yields the full variable domain: NAGVMQNPRHLVRRRGQEARLRCSPMKGHSHVYWYRQLPEEGLKFMVYLQKENIIDESGMPKERFSAEFPKEGPSILRIQQVVRGDSAAYFCASSPQTDTQYFGPGTRLTVL.